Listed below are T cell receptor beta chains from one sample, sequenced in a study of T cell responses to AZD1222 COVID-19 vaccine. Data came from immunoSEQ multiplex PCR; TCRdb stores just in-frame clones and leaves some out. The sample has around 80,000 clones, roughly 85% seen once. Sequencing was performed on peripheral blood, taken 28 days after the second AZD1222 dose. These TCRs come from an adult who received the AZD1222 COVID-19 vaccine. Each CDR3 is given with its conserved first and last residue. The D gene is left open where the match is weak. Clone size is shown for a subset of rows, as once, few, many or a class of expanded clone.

CASSPQETGELFF,-,-,TRBJ2-2,13,TRBV18
CASSNDIGGFAEQFF,-,few,TRBJ2-1,15,TRBV5-1
CASSVEDSGTDTQYF,-,-,TRBJ2-3,15,TRBV9
CASTPGYNSPLHF,-,-,TRBJ1-6,13,TRBV19
CASSVTRVPNNSPLHF,-,-,TRBJ1-6,16,TRBV2
CASSLAGGNTEAFF,TRBD1,-,TRBJ1-1,14,TRBV5-4
CASSPGLSGNTIYF,-,-,TRBJ1-3,14,TRBV7-9
CASSEQGAGEKLFF,-,once,TRBJ1-4,14,TRBV6-1
CASSSSGRDTDTQYF,TRBD2,once,TRBJ2-3,15,TRBV5-1
CASSSGDRETQYF,-,-,TRBJ2-5,13,TRBV5-5
CASSQGTSREQYF,-,-,TRBJ2-7,13,TRBV18
CATSDYQDNTDTQYF,-,-,TRBJ2-3,15,TRBV24-1
CSAAFGFTIEDTQYF,-,-,TRBJ2-3,15,TRBV29-1
CAWTRTDNSPLHF,-,-,TRBJ1-6,13,TRBV30
CASSLGTRDSYGYTF,TRBD1,-,TRBJ1-2,15,TRBV7-9
CSVEWDYEGIQYF,TRBD2,few,TRBJ2-4,13,TRBV29-1
CASSLGGGRTDTQYF,-,-,TRBJ2-3,15,TRBV5-1
CATSRNRVGTEAFF,-,-,TRBJ1-1,14,TRBV15
CASSKSPSRYDNEQFF,-,once,TRBJ2-1,16,TRBV21-1
CASSQEGGGIGTDTQYF,-,-,TRBJ2-3,17,TRBV4-3
CASSPRRLAQETQYF,-,-,TRBJ2-5,15,TRBV18
CASSLGTGGTDTQYF,TRBD1,-,TRBJ2-3,15,TRBV5-1
CASTFSNQPQHF,-,-,TRBJ1-5,12,TRBV19
CASSLGASAYNEQFF,-,few,TRBJ2-1,15,TRBV11-3
CASSEGIRRGLGTEAFF,-,-,TRBJ1-1,17,TRBV6-1
CAIRQLAGQSTDTQYF,TRBD2,-,TRBJ2-3,16,TRBV10-3
CASSRGNGELFF,-,-,TRBJ2-2,12,TRBV13
CAWSVRGGMANYGYTF,-,few,TRBJ1-2,16,TRBV30
CASSGGGASYEQYF,-,-,TRBJ2-7,14,TRBV5-1
CATKETQYF,-,-,TRBJ2-5,9,TRBV5-1
CSVERLAGGDGELFF,TRBD2,-,TRBJ2-2,15,TRBV29-1
CASSYGRTNEKLFF,-,-,TRBJ1-4,14,TRBV6-5
CAISESRGRTDTQYF,-,-,TRBJ2-3,15,TRBV10-3
CASSIGRNMGLEQYF,-,-,TRBJ2-7,15,TRBV19
CASNTRGDEKLFF,-,-,TRBJ1-4,13,TRBV19
CASTETVSSYEQYF,-,-,TRBJ2-7,14,TRBV19
CASSLSLYQPQHF,-,few,TRBJ1-5,13,TRBV13
CASSATGYPEAFF,-,-,TRBJ1-1,13,TRBV11-2
CASSFDRGETQYF,TRBD1,-,TRBJ2-5,13,TRBV5-4
CATAKGQGRETQYF,TRBD1,-,TRBJ2-5,14,TRBV5-1
CASSSGQGYQPQHF,TRBD1,-,TRBJ1-5,14,TRBV19
CASSPYGVQETQYF,-,-,TRBJ2-5,14,TRBV18
CASSLDREANYGYTF,-,-,TRBJ1-2,15,TRBV5-1
CASGRAGGGNQPQHF,-,-,TRBJ1-5,15,TRBV6-5
CASSLQGGPEAFF,TRBD1,few,TRBJ1-1,13,TRBV12-3/TRBV12-4
CASIGKGNLVYGYTF,-,-,TRBJ1-2,15,TRBV6-5
CASSKLGTGREQYF,-,-,TRBJ2-7,14,TRBV19
CATSRDQADAQYF,-,-,TRBJ2-5,13,TRBV15
CASSLGRLYNTGELFF,-,few,TRBJ2-2,16,TRBV11-3
CASSTPPDRSWGDGYTF,TRBD1,-,TRBJ1-2,17,TRBV19